This note documents a single TCR beta chain sequence. The antigen remains undetermined. This entry belongs to a study of OX40 agonist ivuxolimab in advanced cancers. In the study overall: Six ivuxolimab dose levels, 0.01 to 10 mg/kg, were given intravenously every 2 weeks. Prior therapy, whether anti-PD-1, anti-PD-L1 or anti-CTLA-4, was allowed, and less than 45% had some. General observations from the study: Expanded clones tended on average to be more numerous among CD8+ T cells than CD4+.

Patients were excluded for autoimmune disease history or systemic immunosuppression. TCRdb's copy holds only in-frame clones and misses some; the assay was immunoSEQ multiplex PCR. This table has some 63,000 clones, around 87% appearing once. The V gene lost 5 bases and the J gene lost 5 bases, with 12 bases spanning the gap. Germline V gene sequence: CDR1 MNHEY, CDR2 SVGAGI. The CDR3 has 13 residues. This sequence originates from an adult with an advanced solid tumor such as melanoma, head and neck, liver or kidney cancer. The specimen comprised CD4+ or CD8+ T cells sorted from blood, sampled in a trial of the OX40 agonist ivuxolimab. The chain uses TRBV6-5 and TRBJ1-1; unclear D gene. The CDR3 protein is CASSPRRMTEAFF. CDR3 nucleotides: TGTGCCAGCAGTCCAAGGAGGATGACTGAAGCTTTCTTT.